What follows are 25 T cell receptor beta chains derived from one specimen sequenced in a study of blood T cells in healthy people across ages. Primed by a sample-barcoded 5' primer and a J-beta primer mix, a second PCR proceeded for 7 to 11 cycles. Each CDR3 protein is one row after TCRdb ran MiXCR on the 5' RACE reads. The table shows 750,000 or so distinct CDR3 sequences, with approximately 25% occurring only once. The same sample was also used in a study of T cells of mothers and their children.

Input material: blood. The receptors originated from a boy between 10 and 17 years old in good health.

A remark on this clonotype: The germline gene is not matched at one end of the junction; a read error may be the cause. The V call is TRBV6-2 or TRBV6-3, the J call TRBJ2-1; D is unclear. The length of the CDR3 is 11 residues. Germline V gene sequence: CDR1 MNHEY, CDR2 SVGEGT. CDR3: CASYTYNEQFF. CDR3 sequence (DNA): TGTGCCAGCTATACCTACAACGAGCAGTTCTTC.

The chain recombines TRBV2 with TRBJ2-7; TRBD2 matches 8 bases. Unmatched junction bases numbered 3, after V lost 4 bases and J lost 1 base. Germline CDR1 is SNHLY and CDR2 is FYNNEI. The CDR3 sequence is 14 residues long. The CDR3 nucleotides read TGTGCCAGCAGTGTCGAGCGGGAGTCCTACGAGCAGTACTTC. This sequence encodes CASSVERESYEQYF. Drawing the rest from reference TRBV2 and TRBJ2-7, the complete variable domain is EPEVTQTPSHQVTQMGQEVILRCVPISNHLYFYWYRQILGQKVEFLVSFYNNEISEKSEIFDDQFSVERPDGSNFTLKIRSTKLEDSAMYFCASSVERESYEQYFGPGTRLTVT.

In nucleotides, the CDR3 is TGTGCCAGCAGTTACATCTCCCCGGGACAGGGGTTTGATGGCTACACCTTC. Protein product: CASSYISPGQGFDGYTF. This chain connects TRBV6-5 to TRBJ1-2; TRBD1 agrees at 10 bases. V shed 2 bases, J shed 6 bases, and the junction held 12 bases outside the gene matches. This CDR3 spans 17 amino acids. CDR1 and CDR2 (germline): MNHEY, SVGAGI.

This clonotype was counted a few times. CDR3: CSVEDGGGQSRNYGYTF. The CDR3 DNA follows: TGCAGCGTTGAAGATGGAGGGGGACAGTCAAGAAACTATGGCTACACCTTC. The genes are TRBV29-1 and TRBJ1-2, with TRBD1 identical over 7 bases. J lost 2 bases, V lost 0 bases, and 12 bases had no gene match. Germline assignment: CDR1 SQVTM and CDR2 ANQGSEA. CDR3 length: 17 amino acids.

This sequence joins TRBV5-6 and TRBJ2-6; tentative D call: TRBD2 (5 bases). Trimming took 6 bases from V and 2 from J, leaving 27 bases between them. Germline CDR1 is SGHDT and CDR2 is YYEEEE. The CDR3 sequence is 20 residues long. CDR3 in DNA: TGTGCCAGCACCATGTTTCGGGATTTTTTCGGGCTTGCTGGGGCCAACGTCCTGACTTTC. Translated: CASTMFRDFFGLAGANVLTF.

A remark on this clonotype: One end of the junction varies from germline; a read error may be responsible. V gene TRBV7-9 combines with J gene TRBJ2-1, with TRBD1 matching over 7 bases. The J call may not be correct, given that the DNA end is closer to TRBJ2-5. The CDR3 is made up of 17 amino acids. CDR1 and CDR2 (germline): SEHNR, FQNEAQ (reference sequence). The DNA for the CDR3 is TGTGCCAGCAGCTTAGTAGGGGGCTCGGATGGACAAGAAACCCAGTACTTC. Protein: CASSLVGGSDGQETQYF.

This clonotype has a handful of counts. V usage is TRBV29-1 and J usage is TRBJ2-7, with TRBD1 matching 11 bases. Trimming cost V 5 bases and J 6 bases; bases outside gene matches: 6. The CDR3 spans 13 residues. From germline, CDR1 is SQVTM and CDR2 ANQGSEA. This chain's CDR3 is CSVPGTGGVEQYF. In DNA, the CDR3 is TGCAGCGTTCCCGGGACAGGGGGAGTCGAGCAGTACTTC.

The V and J genes are TRBV13 and TRBJ2-1; 11 bases align to TRBD2. V dropped 5 bases and J dropped 7; count of bases not matched to a gene: 13. The CDR3 consists of 17 residues. Germline V gene sequence: CDR1 PRHDT, CDR2 FYEKMQ (reference sequence). The CDR3 loop reads CASSQLKLAGVENEQFF. DNA for the CDR3: TGTGCCAGCAGCCAACTCAAACTAGCGGGAGTGGAGAATGAGCAGTTCTTC.

This clonotype showed up just a few times. The gene calls are TRBV28 and TRBJ2-1; TRBD2 aligns across 11 bases. The CDR3 runs to 16 residues. From germline, CDR1 is MDHEN and CDR2 SYDVKM. V shed 6 bases, J shed 4 bases, and the junction held 8 bases outside the gene matches. CDR3 protein: CASRLAGVGLYNEQFF. For the CDR3, the DNA is TGTGCCAGCAGACTAGCGGGAGTGGGGCTTTACAATGAGCAGTTCTTC. Supplemented by reference TRBV28 and TRBJ2-1, the full variable domain reads DVKVTQSSRYLVKRTGEKVFLECVQDMDHENMFWYRQDPGLGLRLIYFSYDVKMKEKGDIPEGYSVSREKKERFSLILESASTNQTSMYLCASRLAGVGLYNEQFFGPGTRLTVL.

The chain uses TRBV2 and TRBJ2-5; D might be TRBD1 (5 bases). Trimming removed 3 bases from V and 2 bases from J, with 10 bases in between. The germline V gene has CDR1 SNHLY and CDR2 FYNNEI. The CDR3 runs 14 residues. The CDR3, as DNA: TGTGCCAGCAGTGACAGGGTGGGTCAAGAGACCCAGTACTTC. Protein sequence: CASSDRVGQETQYF.

The chain uses TRBV4-1 and TRBJ1-4; D not resolved. The CDR3 sequence is 15 residues long. Germline CDR1 MGHRA, CDR2 YSYEKL. The V and J ends lost 4 bases and 7 bases respectively, with 16 bases between them. The CDR3 DNA sequence: TGCGCCAGCAGCCTTACTTTGACCCGGGGTGAAAAACTGTTTTTT. It encodes CASSLTLTRGEKLFF.

The V call is TRBV7-9, the J call TRBJ1-4; a weak D match, TRBD1 (5 bases). V was clipped by 3 bases and J by 4 bases, with 12 bases between them. The germline V gene has CDR1 SEHNR and CDR2 FQNEAQ (reference sequence). This CDR3 spans 15 amino acids. The CDR3 DNA reads as TGTGCCAGCAGCTTCGTAGGGCAGGGTAATGAAAAACTGTTTTTT. This encodes CASSFVGQGNEKLFF.

This clonotype occurred a few times. The CDR3 region is CASSRRGVGLAGLNEQFF. The DNA for the CDR3 is TGTGCCAGCAGCCGTCGGGGGGTGGGACTAGCGGGGTTGAATGAGCAGTTCTTC. V gene TRBV11-2 combines with J gene TRBJ2-5, with 13 bases aligning to TRBD2. TRBJ2-1 explains the end of the DNA better; the J call may be wrong. This CDR3 spans 18 amino acids. The germline CDR1 and CDR2 sequences are SGHAT and FQNNGV.

This clonotype was recorded a few times. The chain has TRBV5-5 and TRBJ2-7; D could derive from TRBD1 or TRBD2 (5 bases each). The germline V and J ends were trimmed by 3 bases and 1 base, with 14 bases remaining between them. The CDR3 length is 15 residues. Germline loops: CDR1 SGHKS, CDR2 YYEKEE (reference sequence). CDR3 bases: TGTGCCAGCAGCTCTCTAGAGGGGAATTCCTACGAGCAGTACTTC. It codes for CASSSLEGNSYEQYF. The variable domain in full, completed from reference TRBV5-5 and TRBJ2-7, reads DAGVTQSPTHLIKTRGQQVTLRCSPISGHKSVSWYQQVLGQGPQFIFQYYEKEERGRGNFPDRFSARQFPNYSSELNVNALLLGDSALYLCASSSLEGNSYEQYFGPGTRLTVT.

V usage is TRBV29-1 and J usage is TRBJ2-7; a weak D match, TRBD1 (6 bases). Germline V CDR1 and CDR2: SQVTM, ANQGSEA. CDR3 length equals 12 residues. Trimming shortened V by 4 bases and J by 2 bases, and 9 bases separated the two germline ends. The CDR3 reads CSVAGAPYEQYF. DNA for the CDR3: TGCAGCGTTGCAGGGGCGCCCTACGAGCAGTACTTC.

CDR3 residues: CASSSNRVQETQYF. The CDR3 region has the DNA TGTGCCAGCAGTTCGAACAGGGTGCAAGAGACCCAGTACTTC. The chain recombines TRBV6-1 with TRBJ2-5; possible D gene TRBD1, 6 bases. V lost 5 bases and J lost 2, with 12 bases in between. Germline V lookup: CDR1 MNHNS, CDR2 SASEGT. This CDR3 contains 14 residues.

This chain links TRBV29-1 with TRBJ1-5; no definite D call. Trimming cost V 4 bases and J 0 bases, with 10 bases left between them. This CDR3 has 14 amino acids. Germline V lookup: CDR1 SQVTM, CDR2 ANQGSEA. The CDR3 is CSVGETGSNQPQHF. CDR3 nucleotides: TGCAGCGTTGGGGAGACGGGTAGCAATCAGCCCCAGCATTTT.

The table lists this clonotype with a few counts. V and J are TRBV7-9 and TRBJ2-5; TRBD1 matches at 7 bases. The J call is doubtful: the DNA matches TRBJ2-7 better. CDR3 size: 15 residues. Germline CDR1 reads SEHNR; CDR2 reads FQNEAQ (reference sequence). The CDR3 nucleotides are TGTGCCAGCAGCTTTTCGACAGGGACCACCTACGAGCAGTACTTC. Amino acid sequence: CASSFSTGTTYEQYF.

The V gene is TRBV4-3, the J gene TRBJ2-5; 9 bases map to TRBD2. Germline trimming cut 2 bases from V and 0 bases from J; bases unmatched to any gene: 4. The CDR3 spans 16 residues. Germline lookup yields CDR1 LGHNA and CDR2 YSLEER. The CDR3 sequence: CASSQRGGAYQETQYF. In DNA form, the CDR3 reads TGCGCCAGCAGCCAACGCGGGGGGGCTTACCAAGAGACCCAGTACTTC.

The chain employs TRBV29-1 and TRBJ2-1, with D perhaps matching TRBD2 (6 bases). CDR1 and CDR2 from the germline V gene are SQVTM and ANQGSEA. This CDR3 has 16 residues. V was pared by 7 bases and J by 0 bases, with 19 bases between. The CDR3 DNA reads TGCAGCGCAGAGGCGACTAGGATGAGCTCCTACAATGAGCAGTTCTTC. The encoded protein is CSAEATRMSSYNEQFF.

The chain combines TRBV29-1 with TRBJ1-1; no firm D call. The CDR3 length is 11 residues. The V end was cut by 8 bases, the J end by 4 bases, with 11 bases between. Germline V gene sequence: CDR1 SQVTM, CDR2 ANQGSEA. The CDR3 DNA reads as TGCAGCCCTGACCTCATCACTGAAGCTTTCTTT. Translation gives CSPDLITEAFF.

V is TRBV28 and J is TRBJ2-5; 7 bases map to TRBD2. The end of the DNA fits TRBJ2-7 better, so the J call may be wrong. Germline CDR1 reads MDHEN; CDR2 reads SYDVKM. This CDR3 spans 15 amino acids. This chain's CDR3 is CASSPPPGTTYEQYF. The CDR3 DNA follows: TGTGCCAGCAGTCCCCCTCCCGGGACTACCTACGAGCAGTACTTC.

This clonotype was detected only once. The rearrangement uses TRBV11-1 and TRBJ2-5; 11 bases fit TRBD2. Trimming removed 2 bases from V and 3 bases from J; junction bases left unmatched: 5. Germline loops: CDR1 SGHAT, CDR2 FQDESV (reference sequence). The CDR3 is made up of 16 amino acids. The CDR3 protein is CASSLPVTSGKETQYF. The CDR3, as DNA: TGTGCCAGCAGCTTACCCGTGACTAGCGGGAAAGAGACCCAGTACTTC.

This sequence joins TRBV9 and TRBJ2-7, with D possibly matching TRBD2 (5 bases). The CDR3 sequence is 15 residues long. The germline V and J ends were trimmed by 0 bases and 1 base, with 11 bases remaining between them. Germline CDR1 reads SGDLS; CDR2 reads YYNGEE. The CDR3 nucleotides are TGTGCCAGCAGCGTAGAGGTCGGGGATTCCTACGAGCAGTACTTC. Translating it yields CASSVEVGDSYEQYF.

This clonotype was detected a few times. The chain joins TRBV7-6 to TRBJ2-7; TRBD2 matches 7 bases. The CDR3 loop spans 18 amino acids. The trim removed 5 bases at V and 2 bases at J, leaving 18 bases unmatched. Germline V gene sequence: CDR1 SGHVS, CDR2 FNYEAQ. The CDR3 sequence is CASSPTPRGSGYPYEQYF. The CDR3 DNA sequence: TGTGCCAGCAGCCCAACGCCTAGGGGTAGCGGGTACCCCTACGAGCAGTACTTC.